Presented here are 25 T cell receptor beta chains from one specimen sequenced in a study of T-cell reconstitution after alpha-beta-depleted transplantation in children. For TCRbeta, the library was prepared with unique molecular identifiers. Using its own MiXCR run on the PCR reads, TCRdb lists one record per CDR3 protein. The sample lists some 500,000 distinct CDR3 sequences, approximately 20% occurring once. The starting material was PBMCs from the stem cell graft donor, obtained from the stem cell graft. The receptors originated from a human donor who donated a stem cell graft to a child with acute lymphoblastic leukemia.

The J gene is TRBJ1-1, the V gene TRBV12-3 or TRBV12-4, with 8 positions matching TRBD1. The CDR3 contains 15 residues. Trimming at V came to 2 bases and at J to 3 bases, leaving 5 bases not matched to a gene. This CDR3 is CASSLTGGRDTEAFF. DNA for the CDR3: TGTGCCAGCAGTTTAACAGGGGGTAGGGACACTGAAGCTTTCTTT.

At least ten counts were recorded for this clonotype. As DNA, the CDR3 is TGCGCCAGCAGAGTAGGGTCCTCCTACAATGAGCAGTTCTTC. Protein product: CASRVGSSYNEQFF. The genes are TRBV5-1 and TRBJ2-1, with D hard to call. The germline V gene has CDR1 SGHRS and CDR2 YFSETQ. V lost 5 bases to trimming and J lost 0 bases, with 9 bases between them. CDR3 length: 14 residues.

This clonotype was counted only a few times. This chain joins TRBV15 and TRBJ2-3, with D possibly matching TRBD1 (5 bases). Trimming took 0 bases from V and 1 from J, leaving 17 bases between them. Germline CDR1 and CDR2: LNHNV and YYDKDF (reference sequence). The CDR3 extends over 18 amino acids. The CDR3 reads CATSRDRPRWGRTDTQYF. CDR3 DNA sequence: TGTGCCACCAGCAGAGATCGGCCTCGATGGGGCCGCACAGATACGCAGTATTTT.

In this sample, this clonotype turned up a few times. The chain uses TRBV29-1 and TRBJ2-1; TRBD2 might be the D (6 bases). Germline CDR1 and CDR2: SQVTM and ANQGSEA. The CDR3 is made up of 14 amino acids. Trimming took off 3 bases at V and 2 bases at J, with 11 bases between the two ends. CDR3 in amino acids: CSVERDSAYNEQFF. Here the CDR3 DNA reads TGCAGCGTTGAGCGGGACTCCGCCTACAATGAGCAGTTCTTC.

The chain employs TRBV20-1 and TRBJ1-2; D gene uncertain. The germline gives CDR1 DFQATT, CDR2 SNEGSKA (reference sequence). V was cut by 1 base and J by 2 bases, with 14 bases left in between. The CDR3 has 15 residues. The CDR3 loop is CSARGPQVGNYGYTF. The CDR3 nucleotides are TGCAGTGCTAGAGGACCCCAGGTGGGGAACTATGGCTACACCTTC.

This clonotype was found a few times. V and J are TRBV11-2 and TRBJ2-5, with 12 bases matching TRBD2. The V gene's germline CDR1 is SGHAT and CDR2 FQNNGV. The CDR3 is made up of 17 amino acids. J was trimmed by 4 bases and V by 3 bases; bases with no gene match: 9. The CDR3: CASSFFPGLAGRETQYF. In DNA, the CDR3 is TGTGCCAGCAGCTTTTTTCCAGGACTAGCGGGAAGAGAGACCCAGTACTTC.

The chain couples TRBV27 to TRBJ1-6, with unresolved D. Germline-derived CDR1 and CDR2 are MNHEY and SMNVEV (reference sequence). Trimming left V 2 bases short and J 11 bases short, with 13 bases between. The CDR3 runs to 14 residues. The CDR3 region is CASSLAGVRPPLHF. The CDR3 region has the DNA TGTGCCAGCAGTTTAGCGGGAGTGAGGCCACCCCTCCACTTT.

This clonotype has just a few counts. The DNA of the CDR3 is TGCAGTGCTAGAAAAGCGGCGGGTCTATCCTACGAGCAGTACTTC. This translates into CSARKAAGLSYEQYF. This chain links TRBV20-1 with TRBJ2-7, with D perhaps TRBD2 (5 bases). The CDR3 consists of 15 residues. Per the germline V gene, CDR1 is DFQATT and CDR2 is SNEGSKA (reference sequence). Trimming stripped 2 bases from V and 1 base from J, with 15 bases between.

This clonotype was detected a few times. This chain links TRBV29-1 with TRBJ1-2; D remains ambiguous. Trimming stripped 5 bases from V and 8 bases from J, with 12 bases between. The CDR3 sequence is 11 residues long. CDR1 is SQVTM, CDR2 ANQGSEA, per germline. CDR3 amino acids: CSVRLGSGYTF. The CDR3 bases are TGCAGCGTTCGTTTGGGGTCCGGCTACACCTTC.

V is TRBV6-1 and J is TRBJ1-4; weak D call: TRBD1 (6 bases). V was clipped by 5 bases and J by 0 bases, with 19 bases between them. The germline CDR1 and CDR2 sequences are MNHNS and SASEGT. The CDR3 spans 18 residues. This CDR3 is CASSHGVGGAPTNEKLFF. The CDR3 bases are TGTGCCAGCAGTCATGGGGTGGGGGGGGCGCCAACTAATGAAAAACTGTTTTTT.

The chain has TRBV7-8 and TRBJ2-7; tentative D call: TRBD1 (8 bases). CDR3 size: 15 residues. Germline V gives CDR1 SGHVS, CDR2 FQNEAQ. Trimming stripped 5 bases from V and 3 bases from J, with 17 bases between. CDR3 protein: CASSRRGDRFYEQYF. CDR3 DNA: TGTGCCAGCAGCCGCCGGGGGGACAGGTTCTACGAGCAGTACTTC.

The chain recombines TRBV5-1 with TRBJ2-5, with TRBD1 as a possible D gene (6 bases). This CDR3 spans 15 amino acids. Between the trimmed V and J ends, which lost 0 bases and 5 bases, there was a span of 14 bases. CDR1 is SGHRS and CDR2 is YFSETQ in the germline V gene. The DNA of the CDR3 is TGCGCCAGCAGCTTGGAGGGGCAAAGGGGGGAGACCCAGTACTTC. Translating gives CASSLEGQRGETQYF.

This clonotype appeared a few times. CDR3 in DNA: TGTGCCTCCGGGCCTGCCTCTGGGGCCAACGTCCTGACTTTC. This encodes CASGPASGANVLTF. The chain has TRBV6-1 and TRBJ2-6, with unresolved D. The CDR3 has 14 amino acids. Trimming cost V 11 bases and J 0 bases, with 11 bases left between them. The germline CDR1 and CDR2 sequences are MNHNS and SASEGT.

CDR3 amino acids: CSARDQASYNEQFF. CDR3 nucleotide sequence: TGCAGTGCTAGAGATCAAGCCTCCTACAATGAGCAGTTCTTC. The chain is built from TRBV20-1 and TRBJ2-1; no reliable D call. Per the germline V gene, CDR1 is DFQATT and CDR2 is SNEGSKA (reference sequence). The CDR3 runs 14 residues. Trimming shortened V by 0 bases and J by 0 bases, and 6 bases separated the two germline ends.

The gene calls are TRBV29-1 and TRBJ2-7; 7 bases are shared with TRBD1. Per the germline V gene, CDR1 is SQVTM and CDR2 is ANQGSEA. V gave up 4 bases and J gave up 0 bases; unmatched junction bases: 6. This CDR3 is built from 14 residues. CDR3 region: CSVGGQRSSYEQYF. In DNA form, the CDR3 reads TGCAGCGTTGGGGGACAGCGAAGCTCCTACGAGCAGTACTTC.

For the CDR3, the DNA is TGTGCCAGCAGCTGGGCCGGGACTCCTGGGGCCAACGTCCTGACTTTC. Its protein is CASSWAGTPGANVLTF. The V gene is TRBV7-9, the J gene TRBJ2-6; TRBD2 is a possible D gene (6 bases). This CDR3 is built from 16 residues. Trimming took 4 bases from V and 2 from J, leaving 12 bases between them. Germline CDR1 SEHNR, CDR2 FQNEAQ (reference sequence).

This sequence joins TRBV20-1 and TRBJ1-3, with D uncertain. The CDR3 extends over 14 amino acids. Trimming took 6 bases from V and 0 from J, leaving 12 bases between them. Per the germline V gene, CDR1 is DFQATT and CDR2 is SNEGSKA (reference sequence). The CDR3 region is CSAPSTRSGNTIYF. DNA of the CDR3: TGCAGTGCCCCCTCCACTCGCTCTGGAAACACCATATATTTT.

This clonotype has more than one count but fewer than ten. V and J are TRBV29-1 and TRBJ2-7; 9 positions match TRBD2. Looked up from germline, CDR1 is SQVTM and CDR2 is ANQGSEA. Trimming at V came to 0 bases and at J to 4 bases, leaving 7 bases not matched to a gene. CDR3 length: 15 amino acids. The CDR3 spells CSVEDSGSREYEQYF. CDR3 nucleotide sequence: TGCAGCGTTGAAGATAGCGGGAGTCGAGAGTACGAGCAGTACTTC.

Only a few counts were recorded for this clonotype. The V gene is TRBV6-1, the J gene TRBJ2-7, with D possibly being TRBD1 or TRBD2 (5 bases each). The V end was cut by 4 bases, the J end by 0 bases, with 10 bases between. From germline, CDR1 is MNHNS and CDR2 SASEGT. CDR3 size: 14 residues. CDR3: CASSAGRISYEQYF. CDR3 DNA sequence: TGTGCCAGCAGTGCGGGACGTATCTCCTACGAGCAGTACTTC.

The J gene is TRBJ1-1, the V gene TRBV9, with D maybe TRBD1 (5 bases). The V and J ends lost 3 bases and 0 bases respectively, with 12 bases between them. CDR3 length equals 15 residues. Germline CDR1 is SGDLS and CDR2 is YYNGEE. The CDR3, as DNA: TGTGCCAGCAGCGGGGGGGGATCTTTGAACACTGAAGCTTTCTTT. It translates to CASSGGGSLNTEAFF. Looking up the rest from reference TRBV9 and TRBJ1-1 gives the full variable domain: DSGVTQTPKHLITATGQRVTLRCSPRSGDLSVYWYQQSLDQGLQFLIQYYNGEERAKGNILERFSAQQFPDLHSELNLSSLELGDSALYFCASSGGGSLNTEAFFGQGTRLTVV.

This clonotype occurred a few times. CDR3 in amino acids: CASSEDPGTDYSPLHF. CDR3 DNA sequence: TGTGCCAGCAGCGAGGACCCCGGGACAGATTATTCACCCCTCCACTTT. The chain uses TRBV14 and TRBJ1-6, with TRBD1 identical over 7 bases. The CDR3 contains 16 residues. The germline V gene encodes CDR1 SGHDN and CDR2 FVKESK. The trim removed 5 bases at V and 8 bases at J, leaving 12 bases unmatched.

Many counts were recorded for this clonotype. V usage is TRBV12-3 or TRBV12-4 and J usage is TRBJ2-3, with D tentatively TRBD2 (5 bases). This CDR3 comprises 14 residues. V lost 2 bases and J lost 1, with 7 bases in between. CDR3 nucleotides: TGTGCCAGCAGTTTACGGGGAGGCACAGATACGCAGTATTTT. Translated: CASSLRGGTDTQYF.

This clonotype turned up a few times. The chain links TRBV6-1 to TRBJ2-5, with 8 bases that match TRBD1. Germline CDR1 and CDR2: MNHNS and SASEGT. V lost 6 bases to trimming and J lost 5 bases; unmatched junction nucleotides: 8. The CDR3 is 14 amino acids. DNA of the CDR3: TGTGCCAGCAGCATGGCCAGGGGGCTGGAGACCCAGTACTTC. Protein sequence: CASSMARGLETQYF.

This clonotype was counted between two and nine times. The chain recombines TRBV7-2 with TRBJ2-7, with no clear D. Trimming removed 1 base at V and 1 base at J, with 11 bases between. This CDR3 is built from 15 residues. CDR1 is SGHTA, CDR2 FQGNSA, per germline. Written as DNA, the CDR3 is TGTGCCAGCAGCTTAGGGGCAGGCCCTTCCTACGAGCAGTACTTC. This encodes CASSLGAGPSYEQYF. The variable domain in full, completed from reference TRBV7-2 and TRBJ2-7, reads GAGVSQSPSNKVTEKGKDVELRCDPISGHTALYWYRQSLGQGLEFLIYFQGNSAPDKSGLPSDRFSAERTGGSVSTLTIQRTQQEDSAVYLCASSLGAGPSYEQYFGPGTRLTVT.

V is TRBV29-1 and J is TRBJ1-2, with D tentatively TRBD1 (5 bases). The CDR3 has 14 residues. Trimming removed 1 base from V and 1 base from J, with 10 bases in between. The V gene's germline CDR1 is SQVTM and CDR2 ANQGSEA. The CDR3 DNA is TGCAGCGTTGAAGCCGGGGCAAGTAACTATGGCTACACCTTC. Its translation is CSVEAGASNYGYTF.